This T cell receptor (beta chain) was identified in a study of blood T cell repertoires in COVID-19. Looking at the study overall: Samples taken during acute and convalescent COVID-19 were collected in the United States, Italy and Spain. PBMCs, B-cell-depleted T cells, or T cells provided the cDNA or gDNA that made up the material.

This clone has a handful of counts. Original processing notes: Cell counts per sample came from amplifying reference gene primers. Only in-frame clones appear in the TCRdb table, and some are missing; sequencing was by immunoSEQ multiplex PCR. That table furnishes V, J and clone size, whereas the DNA furnished D and trimming. The table has about 160,000 clones, approximately 85% seen once. Seattle cases were enrolled at active infection and followed longitudinally. Sequencing used peripheral blood. The TCR comes from an elderly man with COVID-19, enrolled during active disease.

The CDR3 nucleotides are TGCGCCAGCAGCTACAGGAGACCAAATTCACCCCTCCACTTT. This encodes CASSYRRPNSPLHF. The chain combines TRBV4-1 with TRBJ1-6, with a possible D match to TRBD1 (5 bases). The germline CDR1 and CDR2 sequences are MGHRA and YSYEKL. Between the trimmed V and J ends, which lost 5 bases and 7 bases, there was a span of 12 bases. The CDR3 loop spans 14 amino acids.